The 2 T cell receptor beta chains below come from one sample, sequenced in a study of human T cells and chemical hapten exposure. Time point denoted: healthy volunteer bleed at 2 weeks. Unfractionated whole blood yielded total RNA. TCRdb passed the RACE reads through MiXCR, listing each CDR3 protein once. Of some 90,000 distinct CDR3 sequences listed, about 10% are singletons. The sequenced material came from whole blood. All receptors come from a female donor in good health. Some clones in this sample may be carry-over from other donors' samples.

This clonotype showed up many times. CDR3 DNA: TGTGCCAGCAGTGAAGCAATCGCAGGGGCCACCTATGGCTACACCTTC. This encodes CASSEAIAGATYGYTF. This chain connects TRBV6-1 to TRBJ1-2; a possible D gene is TRBD1 (6 bases). Trimming took off 0 bases at V and 4 bases at J, with 15 bases between the two ends. This CDR3 contains 16 residues. Germline values: CDR1 MNHNS, CDR2 SASEGT.

In DNA form, the CDR3 reads TGTGCCAGCAGCCAAGATCTTTGGACCGAGCAGTACTTC. Amino acid sequence: CASSQDLWTEQYF. This sequence joins TRBV4-2 and TRBJ2-7, with no clear D. Germline values: CDR1 LGHNA, CDR2 YNFKEQ. V lost 0 bases and J lost 6, with 9 bases in between. The CDR3 is made up of 13 amino acids.